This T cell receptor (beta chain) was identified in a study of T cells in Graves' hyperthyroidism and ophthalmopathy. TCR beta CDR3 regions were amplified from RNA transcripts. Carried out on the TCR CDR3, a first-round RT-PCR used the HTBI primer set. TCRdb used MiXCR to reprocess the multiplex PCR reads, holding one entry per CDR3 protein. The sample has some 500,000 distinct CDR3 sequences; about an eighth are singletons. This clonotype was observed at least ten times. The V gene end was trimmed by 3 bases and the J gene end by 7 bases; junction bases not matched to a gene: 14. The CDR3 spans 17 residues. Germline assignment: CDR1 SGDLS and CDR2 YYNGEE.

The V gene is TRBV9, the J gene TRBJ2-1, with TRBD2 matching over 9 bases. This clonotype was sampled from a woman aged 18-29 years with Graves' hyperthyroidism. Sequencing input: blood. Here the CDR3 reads CASSAGYRLAGSNEQFF. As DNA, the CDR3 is TGTGCCAGCAGCGCAGGATATAGGCTAGCGGGATCTAATGAGCAGTTCTTC.